This note documents a single TCR beta chain sequence. Its antigen is unknown. Expressed TCRB transcripts were sequenced because the isolated RNA had all been reverse transcribed beforehand. TCRdb keeps only in-frame clones here, not all; method: immunoSEQ multiplex PCR. The sample records 20,000 to 30,000 clones, about 69% being singletons. The data were obtained in a study of beta chain features in type 1 diabetes. General study points: All four CD4+ subsets from Type 1 diabetes patients carried moderately but significantly shorter TCRB CDR3s.

The clonotype comes from a man aged 18-30 years with type 1 diabetes. Sequencing used Tregs from blood.

The CDR3 DNA follows: TGTGCCAGCAGCTCCACTGGGGGCCTAAATCCCAACTATGGCTACACCTTC. It yields the protein CASSSTGGLNPNYGYTF. This chain links TRBV5-4 with TRBJ1-2; TRBD1 might be the D (6 bases). Trimming stripped 3 bases from V and 2 bases from J, with 20 bases between. Germline values: CDR1 SGHNT, CDR2 YYREEE (reference sequence). There are 17 residues in the CDR3.